Listed below are T cell receptor beta chains from one sample, sequenced in a study of blood T cell repertoires in COVID-19. Clones were read by immunoSEQ multiplex PCR, and TCRdb kept only the in-frame ones, dropping some. The data hold some 99,000 clones, with roughly 80% observed a single time. The sample taken for sequencing was peripheral blood. These TCRs come from an older woman with acute or convalescent COVID-19. Each CDR3 is given with its conserved first and last residue. D genes are given only for firm matches. Clone size is given for some rows only: seen once, a few or many times, or a class if the clone is expanded.

cdr3_nt,cdr3_aa,d_call,v_call,j_call,clone_size
TGTGCCAGCAGTCTCGGGGGAACAGGGGGCGCTGAAGCTTTCTTT,CASSLGGTGGAEAFF,TRBD1,TRBV28,TRBJ1-1,few
TGTGCCAGCTCACCACGGGAGGGGCCGAACACTGAAGCTTTCTTT,CASSPREGPNTEAFF,.,TRBV18,TRBJ1-1,.
TGTGCCAGCAGCTTAGCCCACACAACTAATGAAAAACTGTTTTTT,CASSLAHTTNEKLFF,.,TRBV7-2,TRBJ1-4,.
TGTGCCAGCAGCTTTGTCACGGGGGGCGAGCAGTACTTC,CASSFVTGGEQYF,TRBD2,TRBV7-2,TRBJ2-7,once
TGTGCCAGCAGCTCGGGACTAGCGGTCCCAGATACGCAGTATTTT,CASSSGLAVPDTQYF,TRBD2,TRBV7-3,TRBJ2-3,.
TGTGCCAGCAGCGTAGTTGAGGGCTTCAATGCTTTCTTT,CASSVVEGFNAFF,.,TRBV9,TRBJ1-1,.
TGTGCCAGCAGGTCTAGCGGGCAGTCCTACGAGCAGTACTTC,CASRSSGQSYEQYF,TRBD2,TRBV28,TRBJ2-7,.
TGTGCCAGCAGCGCAATAACAGGGCCAATGTATGGCTACACCTTC,CASSAITGPMYGYTF,.,TRBV9,TRBJ1-2,once
TGTGCCAGCCCAGCTCGGCTAGCGAATTACAATGAGCAGTTCTTC,CASPARLANYNEQFF,.,TRBV5-8,TRBJ2-1,.
TGTGCCAGCAGTGAAAGGTTAATGGCGGGGCACGAGCAGTACTTC,CASSERLMAGHEQYF,.,TRBV2,TRBJ2-7,.
TGTGCCAGCAGCCACCCACAGGGGAACACTGAAGCTTTCTTT,CASSHPQGNTEAFF,.,TRBV3-1/TRBV3-2,TRBJ1-1,.
TGTGCCACCAGTCGAGACCGGGACAGTCCCTACAATGAGCAGTTCTTC,CATSRDRDSPYNEQFF,TRBD1,TRBV24-1,TRBJ2-1,.
TGTGCCAGCACCTCCGGGACAGGGATATACAATGAGCAGTTCTTC,CASTSGTGIYNEQFF,TRBD1,TRBV3-1/TRBV3-2,TRBJ2-1,.
TGTGCCATCAGCTCCGCGGACAAACCAGATACGCAGTATTTT,CAISSADKPDTQYF,.,TRBV10-3,TRBJ2-3,.